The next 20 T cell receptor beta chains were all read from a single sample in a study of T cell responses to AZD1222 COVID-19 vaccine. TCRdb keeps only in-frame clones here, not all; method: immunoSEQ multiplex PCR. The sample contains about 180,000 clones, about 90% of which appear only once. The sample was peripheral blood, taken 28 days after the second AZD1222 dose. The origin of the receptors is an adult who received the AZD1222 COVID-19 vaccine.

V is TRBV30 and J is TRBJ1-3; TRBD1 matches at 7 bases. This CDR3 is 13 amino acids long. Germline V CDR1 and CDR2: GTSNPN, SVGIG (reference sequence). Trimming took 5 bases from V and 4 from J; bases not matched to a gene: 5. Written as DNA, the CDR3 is TGTGCCTGGGACAGGGCGAACGGAAACACCATATATTTT. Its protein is CAWDRANGNTIYF.

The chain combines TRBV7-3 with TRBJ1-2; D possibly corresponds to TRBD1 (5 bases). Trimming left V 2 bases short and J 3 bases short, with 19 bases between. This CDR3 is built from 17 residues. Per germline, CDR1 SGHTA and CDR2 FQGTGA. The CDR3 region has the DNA TGTGCCAGCAGCTTATCGCCGGGTGTGGCGGGGGACTATGGCTACACCTTC. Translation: CASSLSPGVAGDYGYTF.

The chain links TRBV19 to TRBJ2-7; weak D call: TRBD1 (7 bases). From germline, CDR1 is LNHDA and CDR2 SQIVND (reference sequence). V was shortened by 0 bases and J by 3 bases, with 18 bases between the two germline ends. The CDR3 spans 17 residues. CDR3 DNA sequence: TGTGCCAGTAGTATAGATCCCTCCAGGGGGAGGTTCTACGAGCAGTACTTC. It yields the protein CASSIDPSRGRFYEQYF. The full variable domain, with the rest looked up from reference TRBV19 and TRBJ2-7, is DGGITQSPKYLFRKEGQNVTLSCEQNLNHDAMYWYRQDPGQGLRLIYYSQIVNDFQKGDIAEGYSVSREKKESFPLTVTSAQKNPTAFYLCASSIDPSRGRFYEQYFGPGTRLTVT.

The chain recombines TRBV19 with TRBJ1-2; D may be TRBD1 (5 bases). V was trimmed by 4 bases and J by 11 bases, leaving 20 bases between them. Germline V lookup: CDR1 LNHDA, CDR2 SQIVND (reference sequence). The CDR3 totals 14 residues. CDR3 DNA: TGTGCCAGTAGTACTCGGGGCACCCTAGTCTTGTACACCTTC. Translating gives CASSTRGTLVLYTF. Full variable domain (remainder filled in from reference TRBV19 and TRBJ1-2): DGGITQSPKYLFRKEGQNVTLSCEQNLNHDAMYWYRQDPGQGLRLIYYSQIVNDFQKGDIAEGYSVSREKKESFPLTVTSAQKNPTAFYLCASSTRGTLVLYTFGSGTRLTVV.

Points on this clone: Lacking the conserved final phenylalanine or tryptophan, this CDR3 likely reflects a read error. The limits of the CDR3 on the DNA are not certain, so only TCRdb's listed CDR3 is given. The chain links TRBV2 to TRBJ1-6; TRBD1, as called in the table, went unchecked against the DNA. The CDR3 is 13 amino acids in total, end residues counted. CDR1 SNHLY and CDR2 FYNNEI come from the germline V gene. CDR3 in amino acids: CASSGTGSEKGFL.

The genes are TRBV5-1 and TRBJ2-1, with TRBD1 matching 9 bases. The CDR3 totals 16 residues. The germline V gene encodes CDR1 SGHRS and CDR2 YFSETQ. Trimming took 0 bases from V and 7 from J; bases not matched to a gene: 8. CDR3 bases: TGCGCCAGCAGCTTGGGGGCGGGGACAGGGAAAAATGAGCAGTTCTTC. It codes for CASSLGAGTGKNEQFF.

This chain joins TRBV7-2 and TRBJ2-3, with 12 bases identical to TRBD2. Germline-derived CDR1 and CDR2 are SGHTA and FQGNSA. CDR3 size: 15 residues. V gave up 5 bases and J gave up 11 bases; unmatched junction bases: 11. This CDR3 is CASSPSGGAEGLQYF. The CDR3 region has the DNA TGTGCCAGCAGCCCTAGCGGGGGGGCCGAGGGTCTGCAGTATTTT.

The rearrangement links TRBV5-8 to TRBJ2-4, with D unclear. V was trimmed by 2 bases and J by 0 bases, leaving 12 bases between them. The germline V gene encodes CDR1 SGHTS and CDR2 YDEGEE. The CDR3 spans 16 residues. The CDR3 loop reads CASSFDGGIAKNIQYF. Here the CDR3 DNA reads TGTGCCAGCAGCTTCGACGGTGGGATAGCCAAAAACATTCAGTACTTC.

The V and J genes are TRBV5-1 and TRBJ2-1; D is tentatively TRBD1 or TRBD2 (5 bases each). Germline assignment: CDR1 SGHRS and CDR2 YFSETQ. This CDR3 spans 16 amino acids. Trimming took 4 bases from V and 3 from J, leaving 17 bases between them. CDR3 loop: CASSPYPRGYYNEQFF. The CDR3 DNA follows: TGCGCCAGCAGCCCGTACCCCCGGGGCTACTACAATGAGCAGTTCTTC.

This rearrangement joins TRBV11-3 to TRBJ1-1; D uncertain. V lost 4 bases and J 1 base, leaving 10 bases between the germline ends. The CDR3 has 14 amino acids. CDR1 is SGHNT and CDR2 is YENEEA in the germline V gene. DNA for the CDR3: TGTGCCAGCAGCTCCGGAGGCTCGAACACTGAAGCTTTCTTT. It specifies CASSSGGSNTEAFF.

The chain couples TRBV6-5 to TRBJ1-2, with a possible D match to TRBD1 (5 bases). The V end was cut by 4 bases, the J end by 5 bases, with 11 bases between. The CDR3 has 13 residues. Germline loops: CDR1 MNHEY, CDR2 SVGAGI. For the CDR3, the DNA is TGTGCCAGCAGTTCCCCCGGGGGGTATGGCTACACCTTC. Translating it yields CASSSPGGYGYTF.

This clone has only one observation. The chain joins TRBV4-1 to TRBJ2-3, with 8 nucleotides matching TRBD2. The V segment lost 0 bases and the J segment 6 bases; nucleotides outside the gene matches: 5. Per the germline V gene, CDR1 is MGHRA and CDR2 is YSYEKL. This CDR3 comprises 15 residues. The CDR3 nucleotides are TGCGCCAGCAGCCAAGAGGCGGGGGGCATTGATACGCAGTATTTT. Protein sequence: CASSQEAGGIDTQYF.

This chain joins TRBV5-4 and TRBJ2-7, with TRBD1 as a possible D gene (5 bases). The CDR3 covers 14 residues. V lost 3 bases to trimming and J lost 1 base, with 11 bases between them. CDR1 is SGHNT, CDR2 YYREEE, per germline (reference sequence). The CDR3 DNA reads TGTGCCAGCAGCTGGGGCCGGGCATCCTACGAGCAGTACTTC. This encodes CASSWGRASYEQYF.

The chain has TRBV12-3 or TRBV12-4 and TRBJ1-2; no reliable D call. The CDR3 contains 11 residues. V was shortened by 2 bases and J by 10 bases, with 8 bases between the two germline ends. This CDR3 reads CASSLWGVYTF. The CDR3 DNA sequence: TGTGCCAGCAGTTTATGGGGAGTCTACACCTTC.

The CDR3 loop is CASSFGTGGFYEQFF. In DNA form, the CDR3 reads TGCGCCAGCAGCTTCGGGACAGGGGGGTTCTATGAGCAGTTCTTC. The chain employs TRBV5-1 and TRBJ2-1; 11 positions match TRBD1. V lost 2 bases to trimming and J lost 8 bases; unmatched junction nucleotides: 6. The germline V gene encodes CDR1 SGHRS and CDR2 YFSETQ. The CDR3 consists of 15 residues.

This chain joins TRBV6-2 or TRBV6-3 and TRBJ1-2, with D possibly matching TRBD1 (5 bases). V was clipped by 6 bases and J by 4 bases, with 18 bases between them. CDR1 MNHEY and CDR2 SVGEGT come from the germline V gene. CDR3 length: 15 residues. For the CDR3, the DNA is TGTGCCAGCAGCCCAAGGGACCTAGAGCCCTATGGCTACACCTTC. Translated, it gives CASSPRDLEPYGYTF.

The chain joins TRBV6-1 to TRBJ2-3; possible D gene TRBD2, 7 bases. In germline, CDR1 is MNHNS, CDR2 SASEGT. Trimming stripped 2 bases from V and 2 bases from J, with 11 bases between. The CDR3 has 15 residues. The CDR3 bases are TGTGCCAGCAGTGAACAGCGGGGACACACAGATACGCAGTATTTT. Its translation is CASSEQRGHTDTQYF.

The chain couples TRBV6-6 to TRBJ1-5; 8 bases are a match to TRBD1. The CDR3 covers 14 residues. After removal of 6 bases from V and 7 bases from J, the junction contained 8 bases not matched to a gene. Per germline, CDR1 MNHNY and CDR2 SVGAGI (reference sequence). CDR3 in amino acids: CASSPGTGNQPQHF. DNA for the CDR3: TGTGCCAGCAGCCCGGGGACAGGTAACCAGCCCCAGCATTTT.

The CDR3 loop reads CASSQTGGAVGNSPLHF. In nucleotides, the CDR3 is TGTGCCAGTAGTCAGACAGGGGGCGCGGTGGGTAATTCACCCCTCCACTTT. V gene TRBV19 combines with J gene TRBJ1-6, with 10 bases matching TRBD1. The V and J ends lost 5 bases and 6 bases, in that order; junction bases with no gene match: 10. CDR3 length equals 17 residues. Germline CDR1 is LNHDA and CDR2 is SQIVND (reference sequence).

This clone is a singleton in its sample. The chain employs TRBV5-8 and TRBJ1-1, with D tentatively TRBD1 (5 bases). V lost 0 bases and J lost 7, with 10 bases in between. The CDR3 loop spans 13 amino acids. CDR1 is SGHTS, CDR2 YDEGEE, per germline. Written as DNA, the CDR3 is TGTGCCAGCAGCTTGGGAGGGAGGGGTGAAGCTTTCTTT. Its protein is CASSLGGRGEAFF. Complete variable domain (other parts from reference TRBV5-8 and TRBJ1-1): EAGVTQSPTHLIKTRGQQATLRCSPISGHTSVYWYQQALGLGLQFLLWYDEGEERNRGNFPPRFSGRQFPNYSSELNVNALELEDSALYLCASSLGGRGEAFFGQGTRLTVV.